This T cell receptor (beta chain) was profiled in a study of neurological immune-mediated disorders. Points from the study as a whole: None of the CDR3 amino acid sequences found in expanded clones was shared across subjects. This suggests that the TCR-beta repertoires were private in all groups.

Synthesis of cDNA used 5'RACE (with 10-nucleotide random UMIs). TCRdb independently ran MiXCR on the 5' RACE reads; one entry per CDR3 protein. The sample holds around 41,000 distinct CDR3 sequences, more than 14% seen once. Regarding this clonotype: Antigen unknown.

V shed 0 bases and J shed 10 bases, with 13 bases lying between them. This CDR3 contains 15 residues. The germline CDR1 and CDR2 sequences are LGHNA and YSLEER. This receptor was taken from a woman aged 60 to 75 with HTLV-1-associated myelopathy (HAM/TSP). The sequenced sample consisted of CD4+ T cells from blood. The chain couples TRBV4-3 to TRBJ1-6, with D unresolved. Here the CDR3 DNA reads TGCGCCAGCAGCCAAGATATCGCCCAAAGGTCACCCCTCCACTTT. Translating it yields CASSQDIAQRSPLHF.